These 14 T cell receptor beta chains were all obtained from the same sample, sequenced in a study of blood T cell repertoires in COVID-19. Produced via immunoSEQ multiplex PCR; TCRdb's table is partial and in-frame only. Among fewer than 250,000 clones listed, under 85% were seen once. Sequences were obtained from peripheral blood. The receptor set was obtained from a human donor in a cohort sampled during active COVID-19.

The chain links TRBV21-1 to TRBJ2-7; the table's D call, TRBD1, has no DNA check behind it. TRBV21-1 is a recognized pseudogene. The CDR3 is made up of 11 amino acids. The CDR3 loop is CAFRHWDEQYF. The CDR3 nucleotides read TGTGCCTTCAGACACTGGGACGAGCAGTACTTC.

A single count supports this clone. The rearrangement links TRBV30 to TRBJ1-1; no firm D call. The CDR3 length is 12 residues. V lost 1 base, J lost 7 bases, and 10 bases lay in between. The germline V gene encodes CDR1 GTSNPN and CDR2 SVGIG (reference sequence). CDR3 DNA sequence: TGTGCCTGGAGTGAGAGCAACGGTGAAGCTTTCTTT. Residues: CAWSESNGEAFF.

V is TRBV2 and J is TRBJ2-3; D call uncertain. Germline-derived CDR1 and CDR2 are SNHLY and FYNNEI. V lost 4 bases to trimming and J lost 4 bases, with 15 bases between them. The CDR3 has 15 residues. Written as DNA, the CDR3 is TGTGCCAGCAGTGGGATCGCAGGATCCCCAGATACGCAGTATTTT. This sequence encodes CASSGIAGSPDTQYF.

The table lists this clone with many counts. The chain uses TRBV7-6 and TRBJ2-2; D may be TRBD2 (6 bases). The CDR3 covers 15 residues. V dropped 0 bases and J dropped 7 bases, with 12 bases sitting between them. Germline CDR1 is SGHVS and CDR2 is FNYEAQ. CDR3 amino acids: CASSLANGGSGELFF. The CDR3 bases are TGTGCCAGCAGCTTAGCGAACGGGGGTAGCGGGGAGCTGTTTTTT. Complete variable domain (other parts from reference TRBV7-6 and TRBJ2-2): GAGVSQSPRYKVTKRGQDVALRCDPISGHVSLYWYRQALGQGPEFLTYFNYEAQQDKSGLPNDRFSAERPEGSISTLTIQRTEQRDSAMYRCASSLANGGSGELFFGEGSRLTVL.

The chain couples TRBV7-3 to TRBJ1-2; D remains ambiguous. V shed 5 bases and J shed 6 bases, with 13 bases lying between them. Germline CDR1 and CDR2: SGHTA and FQGTGA. The CDR3 has 13 amino acids. CDR3 bases: TGTGCCAGCAGCCACCCTCAAGGAGATGGCTACACCTTC. This encodes CASSHPQGDGYTF.

The chain recombines TRBV11-2 with TRBJ1-3; tentatively, D is TRBD1 (5 bases). With 3 bases removed from V and 6 bases from J, the gap between germline ends came to 9 bases. Germline V lookup: CDR1 SGHAT, CDR2 FQNNGV. The CDR3 is 13 amino acids. CDR3 amino acids: CASSFAGVNTIYF. The CDR3 bases are TGTGCCAGCAGCTTCGCGGGGGTAAACACCATATATTTT. Together with reference TRBV11-2 and TRBJ1-3, the CDR3 gives the full variable domain: EAGVAQSPRYKIIEKRQSVAFWCNPISGHATLYWYQQILGQGPKLLIQFQNNGVVDDSQLPKDRFSAERLKGVDSTLKIQPAKLEDSAVYLCASSFAGVNTIYFGEGSWLTVV.

The rearrangement links TRBV7-2 to TRBJ2-2; D is perhaps TRBD2 (5 bases). The CDR3 sequence is 16 residues long. The V gene's germline CDR1 is SGHTA and CDR2 FQGNSA. The ends were cut back, 2 bases at V and 6 bases at J, with 16 bases in the middle. The CDR3 protein is CASSLHGSATAGELFF. The DNA for the CDR3 is TGTGCCAGCAGCTTACATGGTAGCGCCACCGCCGGGGAGCTGTTTTTT. Based on the CDR3 plus reference TRBV7-2 and TRBJ2-2, the full variable domain is GAGVSQSPSNKVTEKGKDVELRCDPISGHTALYWYRQSLGQGLEFLIYFQGNSAPDKSGLPSDRFSAERTGGSVSTLTIQRTQQEDSAVYLCASSLHGSATAGELFFGEGSRLTVL.

The chain links TRBV12-3 or TRBV12-4 to TRBJ2-7; 11 bases align to TRBD1. V trimming: 6 bases; J trimming: 6 bases; junction bases outside the gene matches: 4. CDR3 length: 13 residues. CDR3 loop: CASRRTGGFEQYF. CDR3 DNA: TGTGCCAGCAGACGGACAGGGGGCTTCGAGCAGTACTTC.

This clone has just a few counts. The rearrangement joins TRBV7-8 to TRBJ1-3; tentatively, D is TRBD1 (5 bases). Germline V gene data show CDR1 as SGHVS and CDR2 as FQNEAQ. The CDR3 sequence is 16 residues long. Trimming pared 4 bases from V and 4 bases from J, leaving 17 bases between. CDR3 nucleotide sequence: TGTGCCAGCAGCTACCTGACCTCTGGGGGGGGAAACACCATATATTTT. Translating gives CASSYLTSGGGNTIYF.

The gene calls are TRBV2 and TRBJ2-3, with 9 nucleotides matching TRBD1. Germline trimming cut 5 bases from V and 1 base from J; bases unmatched to any gene: 4. There are 15 residues in the CDR3. CDR1 is SNHLY, CDR2 FYNNEI, per germline. CDR3 sequence: CASSRQGEGTDTQYF. CDR3 nucleotides: TGTGCCAGCAGTCGACAGGGGGAAGGCACAGATACGCAGTATTTT.

This rearrangement joins TRBV6-5 to TRBJ2-2; 11 bases are a match to TRBD2. The V gene end was trimmed by 1 base and the J gene end by 6 bases; junction bases not matched to a gene: 1. Germline CDR1 and CDR2: MNHEY and SVGAGI. The CDR3 has 15 residues. The CDR3 region has the DNA TGTGCCAGCAGTTACTTAGCGGGAGGGTCCGGGGAGCTGTTTTTT. This encodes CASSYLAGGSGELFF.

V gene TRBV28 combines with J gene TRBJ1-4; unclear D gene. The CDR3 spans 13 residues. V was cut by 8 bases and J by 5 bases, with 12 bases left in between. In germline, CDR1 is MDHEN, CDR2 SYDVKM. CDR3 DNA: TGTGCCAGCCATTCGACATACAATGAAAAACTGTTTTTT. Its translation is CASHSTYNEKLFF. The full variable domain, rest sourced from reference TRBV28 and TRBJ1-4, is DVKVTQSSRYLVKRTGEKVFLECVQDMDHENMFWYRQDPGLGLRLIYFSYDVKMKEKGDIPEGYSVSREKKERFSLILESASTNQTSMYLCASHSTYNEKLFFGSGTQLSVL.

The chain is built from TRBV5-1 and TRBJ2-3; 9 bases line up with TRBD1. The CDR3 is 16 residues long. Germline V CDR1 and CDR2: SGHRS, YFSETQ. Trimming removed 4 bases from V and 5 bases from J; junction bases left unmatched: 11. CDR3 DNA: TGCGCCAGCAGCCGAACGGGACAGGGTGGTAGAGATACGCAGTATTTT. It translates to CASSRTGQGGRDTQYF. The full variable domain, completed using reference TRBV5-1 and TRBJ2-3, is KAGVTQTPRYLIKTRGQQVTLSCSPISGHRSVSWYQQTPGQGLQFLFEYFSETQRNKGNFPGRFSGRQFSNSRSEMNVSTLELGDSALYLCASSRTGQGGRDTQYFGPGTRLTVL.

CDR3 loop: CASSLQGRTEAFF. In nucleotides, the CDR3 is TGTGCCAGCAGCTTACAGGGTAGGACTGAAGCTTTCTTT. The chain recombines TRBV5-6 with TRBJ1-1, with D perhaps TRBD1 (6 bases). The CDR3 extends over 13 amino acids. Trimming shortened V by 2 bases and J by 5 bases, and 10 bases separated the two germline ends. Germline CDR1 and CDR2: SGHDT and YYEEEE.